The present entry profiles one T cell receptor beta chain with its context. The data were obtained in a study of OX40 agonist ivuxolimab in advanced cancers. Profiled with immunoSEQ multiplex PCR; TCRdb holds only in-frame clones, not every one. The sample carries tens of thousands of clones, roughly nine tenths recorded once. The specimen was CD4+ or CD8+ T cells sorted from blood, collected in a trial of the OX40 agonist ivuxolimab. The sequence was collected from an adult with an advanced solid tumor such as melanoma, head and neck, liver or kidney cancer.

The chain's CDR3 is CASSREGGPAGYGYTF. The DNA of the CDR3 is TGTGCCAGCAGCCGCGAAGGGGGCCCCGCTGGCTATGGCTACACCTTC. This chain links TRBV7-3 with TRBJ1-2; 7 positions agree with TRBD1. Germline lookup yields CDR1 SGHTA and CDR2 FQGTGA. The CDR3 extends over 16 amino acids. Trimming cost V 5 bases and J 4 bases; bases outside gene matches: 13.